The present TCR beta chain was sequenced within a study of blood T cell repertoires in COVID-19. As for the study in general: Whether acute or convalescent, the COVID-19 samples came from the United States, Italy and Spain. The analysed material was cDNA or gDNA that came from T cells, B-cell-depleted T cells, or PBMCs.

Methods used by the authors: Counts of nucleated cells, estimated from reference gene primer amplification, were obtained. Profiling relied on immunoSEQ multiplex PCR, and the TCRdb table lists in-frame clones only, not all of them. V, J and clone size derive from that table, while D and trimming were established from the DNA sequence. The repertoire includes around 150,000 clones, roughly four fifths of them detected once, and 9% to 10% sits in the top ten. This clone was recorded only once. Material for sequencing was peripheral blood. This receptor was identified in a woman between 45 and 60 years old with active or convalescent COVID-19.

Here the CDR3 reads CASSQFIRGDNEQFF. Here the CDR3 DNA reads TGTGCCAGCAGCCAATTCATAAGGGGTGACAATGAGCAGTTCTTC. The gene calls are TRBV3-1 (or the pseudogene TRBV3-2) and TRBJ2-1; a possible D gene is TRBD1 (5 bases). Germline assignment: CDR1 LGHDT and CDR2 YNNKEL (reference sequence). This CDR3 is 15 amino acids long. Trimming took 2 bases from V and 5 from J, leaving 13 bases between them.